This entry features one T cell receptor beta chain sequence. Its target is not known. The data are from a study of OX40 agonist ivuxolimab in advanced cancers. Background on the study: Enrolled patients in dose escalation had cancers that were hepatocellular carcinoma, melanoma, renal cell or head and neck cancer.

With V trimmed by 5 bases and J by 4 bases, 4 bases remained unmatched. There are 14 residues in the CDR3. Germline assignment: CDR1 WNHNN and CDR2 SYGVQD (reference sequence). Study-wide findings and caveats: Among the nonresponders, some also had low normalized T-cell clonal expansion. Antigen specificity was not determined for the expanded peripheral T cells.

Produced via immunoSEQ multiplex PCR; TCRdb's table is partial and in-frame only. The repertoire holds tens of thousands of clones, with approximately 87% as singletons. Specimen: CD4+ or CD8+ T cells sorted from blood, collected in a trial of the OX40 agonist ivuxolimab. This chain uses TRBV10-1 with TRBJ2-1, with 8 bases identical to TRBD2. This sequence was found in an adult with an advanced solid tumor such as melanoma, head and neck, liver or kidney cancer. CDR3 in amino acids: CASSRGGSYNEQFF. The CDR3 DNA follows: TGCGCCAGCAGTCGGGGGGGCAGTTACAATGAGCAGTTCTTC.